A single sample gave rise to the 10 T cell receptor beta chains below, sequenced in a study of blood T cell repertoires in COVID-19. TCRdb's table, derived via immunoSEQ multiplex PCR, lists solely in-frame clones and lacks some. The sample yields around 62,000 clones, 85% to 90% seen once. Sequenced: peripheral blood. The source is a human donor in a cohort sampled during active COVID-19.

The rearrangement joins TRBV5-6 to TRBJ1-2, with TRBD1 identical over 7 bases. Germline-derived CDR1 and CDR2 are SGHDT and YYEEEE. The CDR3 totals 14 residues. V lost 0 bases and J lost 4; bases outside the gene matches: 3. For the CDR3, the DNA is TGTGCCAGCAGCTTGGGACAGGGAGTCTATGGCTACACCTTC. As protein: CASSLGQGVYGYTF.

The gene calls are TRBV7-9 and TRBJ2-1; 11 bases are shared with TRBD2. Losses at the gene ends were 5 bases for V and 16 bases for J; bases not matched to a gene: 13. Per germline, CDR1 SEHNR and CDR2 FQNEAQ (reference sequence). CDR3 size: 14 residues. CDR3 sequence: CASSQPSTSGTGFF. CDR3 sequence (DNA): TGTGCCAGCAGCCAACCATCGACTAGCGGGACCGGCTTCTTC.

This clone was found once. The rearrangement uses TRBV2 and TRBJ2-7; the match to TRBD1 covers 7 bases. Trimming cost V 8 bases and J 4 bases; bases outside gene matches: 14. In germline, CDR1 is SNHLY, CDR2 FYNNEI. The CDR3 spans 15 residues. The CDR3 sequence: CASDTHDRVEYEQYF. For the CDR3, the DNA is TGTGCCAGCGATACCCACGACAGGGTCGAGTACGAGCAGTACTTC.

V usage is TRBV6-5 and J usage is TRBJ1-1; TRBD1 matches 11 bases. V shed 0 bases, J shed 6 bases, and the junction held 6 bases outside the gene matches. The CDR3 length is 16 residues. Germline CDR1 is MNHEY and CDR2 is SVGAGI. For the CDR3, the DNA is TGTGCCAGCAGTTACTCAGGGACAGGGGGGCTATCTGAAGCTTTCTTT. Protein product: CASSYSGTGGLSEAFF.

The chain combines TRBV5-1 with TRBJ2-5; D possibly corresponds to TRBD2 (5 bases). Germline CDR1 reads SGHRS; CDR2 reads YFSETQ. This CDR3 has 14 residues. Trimming pared 0 bases from V and 4 bases from J, leaving 10 bases between. This CDR3 is CASSLDGLLETQYF. CDR3 DNA: TGCGCCAGCAGCTTGGACGGACTTTTAGAGACCCAGTACTTC.

This rearrangement joins TRBV9 to TRBJ2-7; 8 bases match TRBD2. Trimming took 4 bases from V and 3 from J; bases not matched to a gene: 3. The CDR3 runs 13 residues. Germline CDR1 reads SGDLS; CDR2 reads YYNGEE. The CDR3 DNA is TGTGCCAGCAGCCGGGGGGGTAGCTACGAGCAGTACTTC. It yields the protein CASSRGGSYEQYF.

The chain couples TRBV18 to TRBJ2-7, with 8 nucleotides matching TRBD1. The germline CDR1 and CDR2 sequences are KGHSH and LQKENI. After removal of 1 base from V and 6 bases from J, the junction contained 5 bases not matched to a gene. The CDR3 runs to 14 residues. The CDR3 loop is CASSPRTGSGEQYF. The CDR3 DNA follows: TGTGCCAGCTCACCACGGACAGGGAGTGGCGAGCAGTACTTC.

The genes are TRBV18 and TRBJ2-7; TRBD1 matches at 9 bases. Trimming removed 1 base from V and 2 bases from J; junction bases left unmatched: 3. Germline assignment: CDR1 KGHSH and CDR2 LQKENI. The CDR3 is made up of 15 amino acids. The CDR3 region is CASSPLDRGPYEQYF. CDR3 DNA: TGTGCCAGCTCACCACTGGACAGGGGACCCTACGAGCAGTACTTC.

The rearrangement links TRBV6-5 to TRBJ2-5, with D perhaps TRBD1 (5 bases). Trimming cost V 0 bases and J 0 bases, with 5 bases left between them. Germline V CDR1 and CDR2: MNHEY, SVGAGI. This CDR3 spans 14 amino acids. For the CDR3, the DNA is TGTGCCAGCAGTTACTCAGGGGACCAAGAGACCCAGTACTTC. Translated: CASSYSGDQETQYF.

This clone was recorded only once. This rearrangement joins TRBV9 to TRBJ1-1; D is possibly TRBD1 (6 bases). With 2 bases removed from V and 3 bases from J, the gap between germline ends came to 11 bases. CDR1 and CDR2 (germline): SGDLS, YYNGEE. CDR3 length: 14 amino acids. DNA for the CDR3: TGTGCCAGCAGCGTTGGCAGGGGAGACACTGAAGCTTTCTTT. Amino acid sequence: CASSVGRGDTEAFF. Full variable domain (missing parts from reference TRBV9 and TRBJ1-1): DSGVTQTPKHLITATGQRVTLRCSPRSGDLSVYWYQQSLDQGLQFLIQYYNGEERAKGNILERFSAQQFPDLHSELNLSSLELGDSALYFCASSVGRGDTEAFFGQGTRLTVV.